This TCR beta chain came from a study of PD-1 blockade in classical Hodgkin lymphoma. The time point is: cycle 4 day 1 (C4D1), after more than 5 weeks of nivolumab. Patients all relapsed after autologous stem cell transplantation, and there was variation in brentuximab vedotin exposure. Best overall response was complete response, partial response or progressive disease in these relapsed/refractory classical Hodgkin lymphoma patients. Assay: immunoSEQ multiplex PCR; the TCRdb copy retains only in-frame clones and omits some. This table has 28,000 or so clones, about 72% appearing once. This TCR came from a human donor with classical Hodgkin lymphoma. The input for sequencing was peripheral blood mononuclear cells (PBMCs), taken before the fourth cycle of nivolumab.

Here the CDR3 reads CASSLVSGEGQETQYF. The CDR3 nucleotides are TGCGCCAGCAGCTTGGTCTCTGGGGAGGGACAAGAGACCCAGTACTTC. This chain uses TRBV5-1 with TRBJ2-5; TRBD2 matches at 7 bases. V shed 0 bases and J 2 bases; nucleotides not matched to a gene: 7. The CDR3 sequence is 16 residues long. The germline gives CDR1 SGHRS, CDR2 YFSETQ.